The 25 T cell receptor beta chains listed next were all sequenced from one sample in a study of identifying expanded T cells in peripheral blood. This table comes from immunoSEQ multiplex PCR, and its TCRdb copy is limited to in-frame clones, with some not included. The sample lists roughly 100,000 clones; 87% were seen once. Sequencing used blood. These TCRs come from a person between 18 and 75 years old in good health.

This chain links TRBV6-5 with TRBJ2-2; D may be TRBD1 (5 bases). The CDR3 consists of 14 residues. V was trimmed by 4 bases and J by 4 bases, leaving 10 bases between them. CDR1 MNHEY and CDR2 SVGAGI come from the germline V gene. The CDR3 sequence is CASSLTASTGELFF. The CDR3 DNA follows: TGTGCCAGCAGTTTGACAGCATCCACCGGGGAGCTGTTTTTT.

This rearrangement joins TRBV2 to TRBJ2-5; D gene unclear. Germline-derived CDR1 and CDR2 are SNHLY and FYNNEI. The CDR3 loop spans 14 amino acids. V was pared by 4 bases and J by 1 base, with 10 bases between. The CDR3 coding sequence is TGTGCCAGCAGTGTAAAAGGGCCCCAAGAGACCCAGTACTTC. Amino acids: CASSVKGPQETQYF.

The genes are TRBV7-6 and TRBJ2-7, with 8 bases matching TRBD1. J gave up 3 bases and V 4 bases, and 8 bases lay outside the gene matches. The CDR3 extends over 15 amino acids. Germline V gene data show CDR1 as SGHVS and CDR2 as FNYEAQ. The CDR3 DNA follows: TGTGCCAGCAGCTCAGGACAGGGTTCGATCTACGAGCAGTACTTC. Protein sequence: CASSSGQGSIYEQYF.

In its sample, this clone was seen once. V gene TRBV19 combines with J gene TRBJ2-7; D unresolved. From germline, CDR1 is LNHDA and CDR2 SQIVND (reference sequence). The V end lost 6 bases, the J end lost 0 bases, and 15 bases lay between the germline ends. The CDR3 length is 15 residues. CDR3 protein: CASRLRFLGSYEQYF. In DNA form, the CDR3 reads TGTGCCAGTAGACTCAGGTTTTTGGGCTCCTACGAGCAGTACTTC.

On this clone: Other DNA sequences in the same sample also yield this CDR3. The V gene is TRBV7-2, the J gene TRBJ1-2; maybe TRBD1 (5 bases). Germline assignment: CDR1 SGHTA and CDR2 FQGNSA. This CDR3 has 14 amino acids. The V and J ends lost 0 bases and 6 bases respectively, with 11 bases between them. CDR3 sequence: CASSLASREDGYTF. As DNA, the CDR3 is TGTGCCAGCAGCTTAGCAAGCAGGGAGGATGGCTACACCTTC.

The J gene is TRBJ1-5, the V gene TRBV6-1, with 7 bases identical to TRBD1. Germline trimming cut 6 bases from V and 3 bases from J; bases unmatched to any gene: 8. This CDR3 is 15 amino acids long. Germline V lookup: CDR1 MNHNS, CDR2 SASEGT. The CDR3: CASSLPGQVNQPQHF. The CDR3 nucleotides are TGTGCCAGCAGCTTACCCGGACAGGTCAATCAGCCCCAGCATTTT.

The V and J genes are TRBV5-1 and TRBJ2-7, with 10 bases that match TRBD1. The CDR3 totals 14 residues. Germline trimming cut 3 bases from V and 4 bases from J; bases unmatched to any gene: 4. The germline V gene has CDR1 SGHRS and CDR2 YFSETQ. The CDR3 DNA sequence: TGCGCCAGCAGCTACCGGACAGGGGGGTACGAGCAGTACTTC. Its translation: CASSYRTGGYEQYF.

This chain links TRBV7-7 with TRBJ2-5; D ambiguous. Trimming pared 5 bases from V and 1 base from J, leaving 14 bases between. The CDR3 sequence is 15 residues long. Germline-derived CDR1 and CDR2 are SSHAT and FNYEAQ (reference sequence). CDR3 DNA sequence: TGTGCCAGCAGCCCCGCAGCCCACACCCAAGAGACCCAGTACTTC. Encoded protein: CASSPAAHTQETQYF.

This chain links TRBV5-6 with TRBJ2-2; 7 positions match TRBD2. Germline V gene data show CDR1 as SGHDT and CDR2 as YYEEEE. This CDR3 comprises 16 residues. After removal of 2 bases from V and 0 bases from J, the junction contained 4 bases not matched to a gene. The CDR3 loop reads CASSFPLAANTGELFF. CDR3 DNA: TGTGCCAGCAGCTTCCCTCTAGCGGCGAACACCGGGGAGCTGTTTTTT.

DNA of the CDR3: TGTGCCAGCAGCGTAGGAGGAGGGAGCCCCGATACGCAGTATTTT. Encoded protein: CASSVGGGSPDTQYF. The genes are TRBV9 and TRBJ2-3; D may be TRBD2 (6 bases). Germline CDR1 reads SGDLS; CDR2 reads YYNGEE. Trimming removed 0 bases from V and 6 bases from J, with 14 bases in between. The CDR3 covers 15 residues.

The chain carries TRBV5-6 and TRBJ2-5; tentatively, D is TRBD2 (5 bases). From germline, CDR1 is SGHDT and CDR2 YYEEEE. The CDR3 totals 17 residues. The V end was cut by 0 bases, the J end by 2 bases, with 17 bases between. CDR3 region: CASSLGFGLGLQETQYF. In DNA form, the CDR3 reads TGTGCCAGCAGCTTGGGGTTCGGACTGGGCCTTCAAGAGACCCAGTACTTC.

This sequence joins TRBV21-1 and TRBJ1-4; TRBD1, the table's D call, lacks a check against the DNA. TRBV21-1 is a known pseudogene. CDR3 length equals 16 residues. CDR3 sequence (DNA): TGTGCCAGCAGCAAATCCCGGACAGGACGGATTGAAAAACTGTTTTTT. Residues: CASSKSRTGRIEKLFF.

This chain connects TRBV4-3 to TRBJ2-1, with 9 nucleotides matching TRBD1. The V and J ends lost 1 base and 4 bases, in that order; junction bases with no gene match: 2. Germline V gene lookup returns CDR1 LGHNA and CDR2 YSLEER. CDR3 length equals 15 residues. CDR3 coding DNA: TGCGCCAGCAGCCAAGGGACAGGGGATTACAATGAGCAGTTCTTC. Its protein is CASSQGTGDYNEQFF.

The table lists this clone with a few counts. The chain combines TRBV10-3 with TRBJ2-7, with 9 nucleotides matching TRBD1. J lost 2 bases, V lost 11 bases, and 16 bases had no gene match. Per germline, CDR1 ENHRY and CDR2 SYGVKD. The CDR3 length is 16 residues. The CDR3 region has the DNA TGTGCCTCCTTCTTCGTTCCGGGACAGGGACCCTACGAGCAGTACTTC. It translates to CASFFVPGQGPYEQYF.

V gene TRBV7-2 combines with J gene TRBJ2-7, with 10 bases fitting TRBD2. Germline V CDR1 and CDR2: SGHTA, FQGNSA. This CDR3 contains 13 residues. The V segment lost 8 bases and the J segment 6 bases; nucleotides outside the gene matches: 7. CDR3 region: CASGTSGAGEQYF. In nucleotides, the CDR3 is TGTGCCAGCGGCACTAGCGGGGCAGGCGAGCAGTACTTC.

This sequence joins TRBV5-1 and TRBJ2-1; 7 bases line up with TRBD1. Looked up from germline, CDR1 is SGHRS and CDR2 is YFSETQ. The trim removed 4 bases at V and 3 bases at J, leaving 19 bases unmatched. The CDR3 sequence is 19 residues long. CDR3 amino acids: CASSPGPRDREPLYNEQFF. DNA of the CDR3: TGCGCCAGCAGCCCGGGTCCCCGCGACAGGGAACCCCTCTACAATGAGCAGTTCTTC.

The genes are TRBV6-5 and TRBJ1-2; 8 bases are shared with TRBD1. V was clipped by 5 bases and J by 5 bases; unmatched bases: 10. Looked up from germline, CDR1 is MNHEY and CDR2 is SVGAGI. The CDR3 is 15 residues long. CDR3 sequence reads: CASSAIPGQEYGYTF. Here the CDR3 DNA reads TGTGCCAGCAGTGCTATCCCGGGACAGGAATATGGCTACACCTTC.

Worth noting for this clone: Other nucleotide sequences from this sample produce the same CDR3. This CDR3 reads CSARENTEAFF. The CDR3 nucleotides read TGCAGTGCTAGGGAGAACACTGAAGCTTTCTTT. The J gene is TRBJ1-1, the V gene TRBV20-1; D gene uncertain. In germline, CDR1 is DFQATT, CDR2 SNEGSKA (reference sequence). V lost 3 bases and J lost 1, with 3 bases in between. This CDR3 is built from 11 residues.

The DNA for the CDR3 is TGCGCCAGCAGCGCGGAGGTAACGGGGGGAGTCTACGAGCAGTACTTC. As protein: CASSAEVTGGVYEQYF. The rearrangement uses TRBV5-1 and TRBJ2-7; 7 bases align to TRBD2. CDR3 size: 16 residues. Trimming removed 4 bases from V and 3 bases from J; junction bases left unmatched: 13. From germline, CDR1 is SGHRS and CDR2 YFSETQ.

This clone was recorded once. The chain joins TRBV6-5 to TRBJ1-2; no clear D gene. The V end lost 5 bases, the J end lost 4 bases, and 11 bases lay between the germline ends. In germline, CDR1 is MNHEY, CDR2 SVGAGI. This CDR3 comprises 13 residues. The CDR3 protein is CASSRASPYGYTF. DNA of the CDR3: TGTGCCAGCAGTCGGGCCTCACCCTATGGCTACACCTTC.

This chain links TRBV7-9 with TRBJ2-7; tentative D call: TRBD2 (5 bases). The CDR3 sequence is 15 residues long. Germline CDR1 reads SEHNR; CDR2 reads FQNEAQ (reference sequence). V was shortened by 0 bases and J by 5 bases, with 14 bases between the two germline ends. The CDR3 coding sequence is TGTGCCAGCAGCTTAGCGTATGGGCCCGGGGACGAGCAGTACTTC. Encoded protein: CASSLAYGPGDEQYF.

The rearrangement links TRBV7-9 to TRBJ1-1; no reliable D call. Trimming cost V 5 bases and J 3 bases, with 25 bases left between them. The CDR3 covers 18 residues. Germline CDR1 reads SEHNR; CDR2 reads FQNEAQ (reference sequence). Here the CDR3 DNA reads TGTGCCAGCAGCCCGATAGCTACTGGGGAGTGGGCGCACACTGAAGCTTTCTTT. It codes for CASSPIATGEWAHTEAFF.

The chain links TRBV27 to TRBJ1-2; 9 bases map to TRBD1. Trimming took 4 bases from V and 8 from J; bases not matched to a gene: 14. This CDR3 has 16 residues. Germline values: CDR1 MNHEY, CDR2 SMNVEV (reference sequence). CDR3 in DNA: TGTGCCAGCAGTTCGGGGACAGGGTCAAGGAGTCAAGGCTACACCTTC. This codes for CASSSGTGSRSQGYTF.

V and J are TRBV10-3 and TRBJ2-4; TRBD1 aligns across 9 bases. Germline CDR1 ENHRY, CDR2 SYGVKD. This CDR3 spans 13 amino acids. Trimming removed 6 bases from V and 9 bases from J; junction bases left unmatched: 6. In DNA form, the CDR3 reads TGTGCCATCAGCGCGGGACAGGGAACCATTCAGTACTTC. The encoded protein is CAISAGQGTIQYF.

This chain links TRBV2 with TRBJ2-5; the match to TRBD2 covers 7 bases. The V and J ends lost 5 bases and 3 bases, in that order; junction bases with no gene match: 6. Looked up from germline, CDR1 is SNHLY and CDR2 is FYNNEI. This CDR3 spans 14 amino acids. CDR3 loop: CASSRDYLKETQYF. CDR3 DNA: TGTGCCAGCAGTCGGGACTACCTCAAAGAGACCCAGTACTTC.